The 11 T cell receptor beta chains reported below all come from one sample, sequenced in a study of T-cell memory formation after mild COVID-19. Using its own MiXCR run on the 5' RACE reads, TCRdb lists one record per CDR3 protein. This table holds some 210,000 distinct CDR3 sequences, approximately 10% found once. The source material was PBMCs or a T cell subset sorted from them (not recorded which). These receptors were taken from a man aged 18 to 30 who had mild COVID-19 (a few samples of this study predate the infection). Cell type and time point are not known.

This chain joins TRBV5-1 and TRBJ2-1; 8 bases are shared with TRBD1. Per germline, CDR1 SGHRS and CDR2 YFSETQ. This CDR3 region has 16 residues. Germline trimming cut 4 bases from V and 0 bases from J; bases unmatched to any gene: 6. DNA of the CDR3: TGCGCCAGCAGCACCGGACAGGGCAGCTCCTACAATGAGCAGTTCTTC. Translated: CASSTGQGSSYNEQFF.

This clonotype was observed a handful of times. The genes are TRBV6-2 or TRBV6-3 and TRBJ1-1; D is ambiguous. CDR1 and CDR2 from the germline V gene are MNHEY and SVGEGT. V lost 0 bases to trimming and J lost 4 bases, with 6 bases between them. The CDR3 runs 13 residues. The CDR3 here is CASSYSISTEAFF. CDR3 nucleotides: TGTGCCAGCAGTTACTCAATCAGCACTGAAGCTTTCTTT.

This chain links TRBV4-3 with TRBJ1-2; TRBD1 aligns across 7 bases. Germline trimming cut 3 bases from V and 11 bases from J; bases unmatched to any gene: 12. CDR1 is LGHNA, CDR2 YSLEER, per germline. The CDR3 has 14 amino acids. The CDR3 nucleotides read TGCGCCAGCAGCCAGGGTTTCAGGGGGTCCGGGTACACCTTC. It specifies CASSQGFRGSGYTF.

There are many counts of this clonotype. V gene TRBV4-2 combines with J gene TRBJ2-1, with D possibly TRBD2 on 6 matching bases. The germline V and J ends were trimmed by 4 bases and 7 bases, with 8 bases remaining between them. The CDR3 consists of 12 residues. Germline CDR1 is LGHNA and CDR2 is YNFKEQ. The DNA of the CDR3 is TGTGCCAGCAGCCTTGGGAGGAATGAGCAGTTCTTC. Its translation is CASSLGRNEQFF.

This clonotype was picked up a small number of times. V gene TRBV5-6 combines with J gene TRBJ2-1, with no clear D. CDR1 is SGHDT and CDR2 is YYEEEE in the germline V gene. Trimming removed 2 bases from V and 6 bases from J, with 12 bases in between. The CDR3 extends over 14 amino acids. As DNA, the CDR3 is TGTGCCAGCAGCTTTCTGGACGGTACCAATGAGCAGTTCTTC. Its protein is CASSFLDGTNEQFF. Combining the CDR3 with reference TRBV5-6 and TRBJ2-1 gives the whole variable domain DAGVTQSPTHLIKTRGQQVTLRCSPKSGHDTVSWYQQALGQGPQFIFQYYEEEERQRGNFPDRFSGHQFPNYSSELNVNALLLGDSALYLCASSFLDGTNEQFFGPGTRLTVL.

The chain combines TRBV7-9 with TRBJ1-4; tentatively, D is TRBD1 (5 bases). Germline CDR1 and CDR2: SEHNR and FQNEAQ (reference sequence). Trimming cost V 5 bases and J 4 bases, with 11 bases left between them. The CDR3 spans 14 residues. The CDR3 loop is CASSHGTDNEKLFF. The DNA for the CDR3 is TGTGCCAGCAGCCACGGGACGGATAATGAAAAACTGTTTTTT.

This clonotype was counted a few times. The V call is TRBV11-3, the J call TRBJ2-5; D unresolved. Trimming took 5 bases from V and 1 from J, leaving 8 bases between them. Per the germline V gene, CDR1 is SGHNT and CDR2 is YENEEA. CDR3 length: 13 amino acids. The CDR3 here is CASSPAAQETQYF. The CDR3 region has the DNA TGTGCCAGCAGCCCGGCAGCCCAAGAGACCCAGTACTTC.

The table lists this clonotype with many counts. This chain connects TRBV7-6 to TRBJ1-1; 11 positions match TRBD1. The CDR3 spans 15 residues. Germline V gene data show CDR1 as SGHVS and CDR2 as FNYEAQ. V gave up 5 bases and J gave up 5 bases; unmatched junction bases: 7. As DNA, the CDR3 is TGTGCCAGCAGCGCGATCCGGGACAGGGGGACTGAAGCTTTCTTT. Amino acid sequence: CASSAIRDRGTEAFF.

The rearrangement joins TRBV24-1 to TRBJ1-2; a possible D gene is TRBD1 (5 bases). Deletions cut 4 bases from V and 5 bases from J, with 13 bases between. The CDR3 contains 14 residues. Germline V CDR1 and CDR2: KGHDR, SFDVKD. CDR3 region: CATSEGAGRYGYTF. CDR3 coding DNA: TGTGCCACCAGTGAAGGAGCAGGGAGGTATGGCTACACCTTC.

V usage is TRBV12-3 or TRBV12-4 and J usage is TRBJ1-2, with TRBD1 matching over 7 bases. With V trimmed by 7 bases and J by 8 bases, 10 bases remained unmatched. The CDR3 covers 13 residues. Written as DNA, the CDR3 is TGTGCCAGCACAGGACAGGCCTTTCGGGGCTACACCTTC. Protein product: CASTGQAFRGYTF.

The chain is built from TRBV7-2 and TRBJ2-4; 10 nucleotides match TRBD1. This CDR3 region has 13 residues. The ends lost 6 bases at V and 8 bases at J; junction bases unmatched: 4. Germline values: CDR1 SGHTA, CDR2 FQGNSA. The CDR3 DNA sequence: TGTGCCAGCAGTCCGGACAGGGGGGACATTCAGTACTTC. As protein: CASSPDRGDIQYF. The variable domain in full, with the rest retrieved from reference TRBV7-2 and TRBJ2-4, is GAGVSQSPSNKVTEKGKDVELRCDPISGHTALYWYRQSLGQGLEFLIYFQGNSAPDKSGLPSDRFSAERTGGSVSTLTIQRTQQEDSAVYLCASSPDRGDIQYFGAGTRLSVL.